Listed below are T cell receptor beta chains from one sample, sequenced in a study of T cells after yellow fever vaccination. Each CDR3 protein is one row after TCRdb ran MiXCR on the 5' RACE reads. Here the sample spans a few hundred thousand distinct CDR3 sequences, 8% to 9.5% being singletons. The sample in question was PBMCs, obtained more than 35 days after the first yellow fever vaccination. These receptors were taken from a man aged 18 to 29 who received the YFV17D yellow fever vaccine. The CDR3 runs from the conserved cysteine through the conserved F or W. The D gene is left open where the match is weak. Size is omitted from some rows. Given values are once, few, many or a class for expanded clones.

D	V	J	size	CDR3	DNA
.	TRBV7-9	TRBJ2-3	few	CASSFPPDTQYF	TGTGCCAGCAGCTTCCCCCCAGATACGCAGTATTTT
.	TRBV5-1	TRBJ1-1	many	CASSLGNGQISEAFF	TGCGCCAGCAGCTTGGGGAACGGACAGATTTCAGAAGCTTTCTTT
TRBD1	TRBV5-1	TRBJ1-2	few	CASSFGQGGGYTF	TGTGCCAGCAGTTTTGGGCAGGGGGGTGGCTACACCTTC
.	TRBV20-1	TRBJ2-5	.	CSARGAWRETQYF	TGCAGTGCTAGAGGCGCCTGGCGGGAGACCCAGTACTTC
.	TRBV27	TRBJ2-1	few	CASSLTFGSSYNEQFF	TGTGCCAGCAGTTTAACTTTCGGGAGCTCCTACAATGAGCAGTTCTTC
TRBD1	TRBV12-3/TRBV12-4	TRBJ2-7	many	CASSAGTGLYEQYF	TGTGCCAGCAGTGCCGGGACAGGGCTTTACGAGCAGTACTTC
.	TRBV5-1	TRBJ2-1	many	CASSSALTYNEQFF	TGCGCCAGCAGCTCGGCACTTACCTACAATGAGCAGTTCTTC
.	TRBV21-1	TRBJ2-1	few	CASSDNGGVQAYNEQFF	TGTGCCAGCAGCGATAATGGGGGAGTCCAGGCCTACAATGAGCAGTTCTTC
.	TRBV6-2/TRBV6-3	TRBJ2-7	.	CASITTGSSYEQYF	TGTGCCAGCATAACAACGGGGAGCTCCTACGAGCAGTACTTC
TRBD2	TRBV20-1	TRBJ2-3	.	CSAVLAGGRPDTQYF	TGCAGTGCTGTCCTAGCGGGGGGCCGGCCAGATACGCAGTATTTT
TRBD2	TRBV5-4	TRBJ2-2	few	CASSYSGLAGGHGSGELFF	TGTGCCAGCAGCTATTCGGGACTAGCGGGGGGACACGGTTCCGGGGAGCTGTTTTTT
.	TRBV28	TRBJ1-2	few	CASGKRGSGYGYTF	TGTGCCAGCGGCAAGCGCGGGAGTGGCTATGGCTACACCTTC